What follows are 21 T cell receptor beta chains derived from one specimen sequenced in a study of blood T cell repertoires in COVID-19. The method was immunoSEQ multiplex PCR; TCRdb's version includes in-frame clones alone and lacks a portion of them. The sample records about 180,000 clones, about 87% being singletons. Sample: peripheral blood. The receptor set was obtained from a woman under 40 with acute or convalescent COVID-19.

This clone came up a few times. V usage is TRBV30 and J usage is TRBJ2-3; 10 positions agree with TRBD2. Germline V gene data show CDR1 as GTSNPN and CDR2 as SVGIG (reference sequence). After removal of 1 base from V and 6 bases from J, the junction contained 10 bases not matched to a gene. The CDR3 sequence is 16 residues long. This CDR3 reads CAWSGLAGEVGDTQYF. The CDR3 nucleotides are TGTGCCTGGAGTGGGCTAGCGGGAGAGGTGGGTGATACGCAGTATTTT.

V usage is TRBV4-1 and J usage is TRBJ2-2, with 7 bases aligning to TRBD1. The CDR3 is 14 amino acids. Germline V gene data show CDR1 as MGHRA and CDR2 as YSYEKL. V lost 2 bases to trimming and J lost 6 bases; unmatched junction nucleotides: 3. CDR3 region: CASSQRGRAGELFF. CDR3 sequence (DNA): TGCGCCAGCAGCCAAAGGGGGCGAGCCGGGGAGCTGTTTTTT.

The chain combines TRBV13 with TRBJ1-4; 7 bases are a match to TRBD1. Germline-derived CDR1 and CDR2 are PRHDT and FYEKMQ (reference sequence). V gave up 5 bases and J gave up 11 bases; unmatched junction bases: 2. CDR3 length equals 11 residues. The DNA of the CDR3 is TGTGCCAGCAGCACGGGACAGAAACTGTTTTTT. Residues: CASSTGQKLFF.

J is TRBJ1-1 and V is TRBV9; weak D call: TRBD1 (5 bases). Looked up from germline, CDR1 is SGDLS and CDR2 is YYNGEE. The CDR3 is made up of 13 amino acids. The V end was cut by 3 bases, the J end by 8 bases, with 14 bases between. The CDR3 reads CASSANWGSEAFF. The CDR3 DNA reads TGTGCCAGCAGCGCCAATTGGGGCAGCGAAGCTTTCTTT.

CDR3 amino acids: CATSRTLVTHEQYF. The CDR3 coding sequence is TGTGCCACCAGCAGGACTCTGGTTACCCACGAGCAGTACTTC. The chain carries TRBV15 and TRBJ2-7; D remains ambiguous. V dropped 3 bases and J dropped 5 bases, with 14 bases sitting between them. The CDR3 spans 14 residues. The germline CDR1 and CDR2 sequences are LNHNV and YYDKDF (reference sequence).

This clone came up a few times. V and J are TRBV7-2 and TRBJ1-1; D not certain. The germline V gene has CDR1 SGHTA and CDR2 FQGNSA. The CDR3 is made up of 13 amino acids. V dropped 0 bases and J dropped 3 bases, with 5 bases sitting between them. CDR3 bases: TGTGCCAGCAGCTTAGCGGGCGACACTGAAGCTTTCTTT. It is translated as CASSLAGDTEAFF.

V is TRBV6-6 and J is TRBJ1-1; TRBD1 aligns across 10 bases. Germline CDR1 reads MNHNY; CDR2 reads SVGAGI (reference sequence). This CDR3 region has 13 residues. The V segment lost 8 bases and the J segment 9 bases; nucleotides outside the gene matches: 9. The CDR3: CASLGTGVRKAFF. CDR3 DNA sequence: TGTGCCAGCCTAGGGACAGGGGTTAGGAAAGCTTTCTTT.

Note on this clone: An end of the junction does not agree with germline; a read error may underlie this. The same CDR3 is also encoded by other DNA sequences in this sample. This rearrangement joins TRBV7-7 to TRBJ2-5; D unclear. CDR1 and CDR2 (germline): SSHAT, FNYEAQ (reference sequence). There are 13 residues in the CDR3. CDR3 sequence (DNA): TGTGCTAGCAGCCCCGGTACCGAAGAGACCCAGTACTTC. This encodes CASSPGTEETQYF.

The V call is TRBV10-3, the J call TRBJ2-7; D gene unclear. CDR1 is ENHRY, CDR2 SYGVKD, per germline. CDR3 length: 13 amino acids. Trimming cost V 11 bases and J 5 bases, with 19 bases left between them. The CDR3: CAFSPRPLDEQYF. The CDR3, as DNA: TGTGCCTTCTCCCCTAGGCCGTTGGACGAGCAGTACTTC.

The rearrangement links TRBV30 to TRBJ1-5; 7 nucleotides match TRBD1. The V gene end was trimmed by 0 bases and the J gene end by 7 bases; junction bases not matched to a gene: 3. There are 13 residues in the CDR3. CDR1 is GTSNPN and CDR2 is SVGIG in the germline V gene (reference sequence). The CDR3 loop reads CAWSVQGSQPQHF. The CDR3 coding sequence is TGTGCCTGGAGTGTACAGGGGTCCCAGCCCCAGCATTTT.

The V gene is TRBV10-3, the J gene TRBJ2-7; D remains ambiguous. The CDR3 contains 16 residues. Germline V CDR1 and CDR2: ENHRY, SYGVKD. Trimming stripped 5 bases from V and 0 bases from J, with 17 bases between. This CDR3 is CAISLSPGSLSYEQYF. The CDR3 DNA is TGTGCCATCAGTCTGTCCCCAGGATCCCTCTCCTACGAGCAGTACTTC.

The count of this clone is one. The CDR3 nucleotides read TGTGCCAGCAGTCAGGACAGGGAAAAGTCAACAGATACGCAGTATTTT. This encodes CASSQDREKSTDTQYF. The genes are TRBV6-6 and TRBJ2-3, with 8 bases fitting TRBD1. Trimming removed 5 bases from V and 3 bases from J; junction bases left unmatched: 10. The CDR3 loop spans 16 amino acids. Looked up from germline, CDR1 is MNHNY and CDR2 is SVGAGI (reference sequence).

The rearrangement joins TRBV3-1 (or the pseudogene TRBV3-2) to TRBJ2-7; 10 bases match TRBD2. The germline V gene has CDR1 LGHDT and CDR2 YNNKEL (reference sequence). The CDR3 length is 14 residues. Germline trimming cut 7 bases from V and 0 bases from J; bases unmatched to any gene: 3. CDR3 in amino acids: CASTASGSSYEQYF. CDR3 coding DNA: TGTGCCAGCACCGCTAGCGGGAGCTCCTACGAGCAGTACTTC.

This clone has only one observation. In DNA form, the CDR3 reads TGTGCTAGTGGTTTAATGAGCTTTGAAGCTTTCTTT. Its translation is CASGLMSFEAFF. The chain employs TRBV12-5 and TRBJ1-1; D is unresolved. The V end lost 3 bases, the J end lost 7 bases, and 9 bases lay between the germline ends. The CDR3 covers 12 residues. Germline CDR1 and CDR2: LGHNT and FRNRAP. The full variable domain, in which reference TRBV12-5 and TRBJ1-1 provide the parts outside the CDR3, is DARVTQTPRHKVTEMGQEVTMRCQPILGHNTVFWYRQTMMQGLELLAYFRNRAPLDDSGMPKDRFSAEMPDATLATLKIQPSEPRDSAVYFCASGLMSFEAFFGQGTRLTVV.

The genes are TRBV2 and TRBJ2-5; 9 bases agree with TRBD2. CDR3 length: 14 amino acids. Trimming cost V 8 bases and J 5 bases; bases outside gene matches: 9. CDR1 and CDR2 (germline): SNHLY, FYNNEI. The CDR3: CASLRGRAKETQYF. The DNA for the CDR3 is TGTGCCAGCTTGCGCGGGAGGGCCAAGGAGACCCAGTACTTC.

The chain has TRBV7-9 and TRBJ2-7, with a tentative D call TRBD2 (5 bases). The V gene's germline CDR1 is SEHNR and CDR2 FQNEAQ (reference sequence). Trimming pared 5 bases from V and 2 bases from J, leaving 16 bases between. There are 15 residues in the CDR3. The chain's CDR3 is CASSAATGKPYEQYF. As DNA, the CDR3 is TGTGCCAGCAGCGCAGCCACCGGGAAACCCTACGAGCAGTACTTC.

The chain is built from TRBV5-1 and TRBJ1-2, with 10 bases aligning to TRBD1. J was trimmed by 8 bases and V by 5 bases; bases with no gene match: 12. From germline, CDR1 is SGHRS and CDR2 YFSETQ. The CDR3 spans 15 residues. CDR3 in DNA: TGCGCCAGCAGGAGGGGACAGGGGCTGCCCTGGGGCTACACCTTC. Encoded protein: CASRRGQGLPWGYTF.

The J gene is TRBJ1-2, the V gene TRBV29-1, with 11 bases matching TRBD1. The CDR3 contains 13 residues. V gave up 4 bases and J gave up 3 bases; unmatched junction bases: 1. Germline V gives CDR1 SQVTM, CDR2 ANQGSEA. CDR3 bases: TGCAGCGTTGGGACAGGGGGCCACTATGGCTACACCTTC. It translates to CSVGTGGHYGYTF.

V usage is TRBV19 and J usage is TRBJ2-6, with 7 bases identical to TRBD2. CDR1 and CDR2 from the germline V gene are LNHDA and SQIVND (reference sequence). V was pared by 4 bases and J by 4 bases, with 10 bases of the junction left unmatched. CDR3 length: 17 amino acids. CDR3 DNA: TGTGCCAGTAGTACCCGATGGGGGGGAACCGGGGCCAACGTCCTGACTTTC. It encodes CASSTRWGGTGANVLTF. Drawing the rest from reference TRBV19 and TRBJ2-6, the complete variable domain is DGGITQSPKYLFRKEGQNVTLSCEQNLNHDAMYWYRQDPGQGLRLIYYSQIVNDFQKGDIAEGYSVSREKKESFPLTVTSAQKNPTAFYLCASSTRWGGTGANVLTFGAGSRLTVL.

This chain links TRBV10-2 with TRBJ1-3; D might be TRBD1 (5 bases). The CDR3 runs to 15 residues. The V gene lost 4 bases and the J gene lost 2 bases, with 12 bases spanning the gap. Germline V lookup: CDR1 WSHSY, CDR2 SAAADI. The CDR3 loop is CASSVAGGAGNTIYF. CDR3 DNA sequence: TGCGCCAGCAGTGTTGCGGGGGGAGCTGGAAACACCATATATTTT.

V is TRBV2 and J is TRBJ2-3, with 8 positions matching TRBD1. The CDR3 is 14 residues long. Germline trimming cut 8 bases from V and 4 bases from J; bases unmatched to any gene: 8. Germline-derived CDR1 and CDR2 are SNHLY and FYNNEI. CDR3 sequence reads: CASSGQGASDTQYF. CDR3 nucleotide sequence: TGTGCCAGCTCGGGGCAGGGGGCGTCAGATACGCAGTATTTT.